Only a few counts were recorded for the clone carrying this T cell receptor beta chain. Its antigen is not known. V lost 8 bases to trimming and J lost 7 bases, with 15 bases between them. CDR1 is SNHLY, CDR2 FYNNEI, per germline. The CDR3 covers 13 residues. The data stem from a study of cytomegalovirus exposure and HLA in healthy donors. Whole-study findings and limits: In an earlier analysis, in approximately 570 donors, most V segments appeared productive either ~87% or ~30% of the time. Reportedly, fewer N-insertions than the 666-donor mean appeared in an Asian-associated ancestry cluster in a later analysis.

The PCR ran on 60 Vbeta and 13 Jbeta primers. TCRdb's copy holds only in-frame clones and misses some; the assay was immunoSEQ multiplex PCR. The sample carries fewer than 85,000 clones, 70% to 85% recorded once. The TCR sequence derives from a man aged 35-49 years in good health and CMV-seropositive. Material for sequencing was PBMCs. This chain links TRBV2 with TRBJ1-5; no clear D gene. CDR3 protein: CASGNSGAQPQHF. The CDR3 DNA reads as TGTGCCAGCGGCAACTCTGGAGCCCAGCCCCAGCATTTT.